This T cell receptor (beta chain) was captured by sequencing in a study of cytomegalovirus exposure and HLA in healthy donors. Study as a whole: Researchers previously reported finding 100 million or so unique TCR beta sequences from roughly 170 million T cells. The study, taken as a whole, reports: Some V segments could not be told apart, so they were left out, TRBV6-2 and TRBV6-3 among them. About 87% or about 30% of the time was how often most TCR beta V segments were productive, according to an earlier analysis.

PCR involved 60 Vbeta and 13 Jbeta primers. Assay used: immunoSEQ multiplex PCR; TCRdb lists only in-frame clones, some missing. The sample contains 110,000 or so clones, over 55% of which appear only once. This clone came up once. Its antigen remains unknown. The germline CDR1 and CDR2 sequences are SGHKS and YYEKEE (reference sequence). This CDR3 is 15 amino acids long. Unmatched junction bases numbered 6, after V lost 0 bases and J lost 4 bases. The clonotype originates from a man between 18 and 35 years old in good health and CMV-seropositive. The sequenced sample consisted of PBMCs. The genes are TRBV5-5 and TRBJ1-2, with 7 bases matching TRBD1. Here the CDR3 reads CASSLVTGNPYGYTF. The DNA for the CDR3 is TGTGCCAGCAGCTTGGTGACAGGGAACCCCTATGGCTACACCTTC. The whole variable domain, remainder taken from reference TRBV5-5 and TRBJ1-2, is DAGVTQSPTHLIKTRGQQVTLRCSPISGHKSVSWYQQVLGQGPQFIFQYYEKEERGRGNFPDRFSARQFPNYSSELNVNALLLGDSALYLCASSLVTGNPYGYTFGSGTRLTVV.